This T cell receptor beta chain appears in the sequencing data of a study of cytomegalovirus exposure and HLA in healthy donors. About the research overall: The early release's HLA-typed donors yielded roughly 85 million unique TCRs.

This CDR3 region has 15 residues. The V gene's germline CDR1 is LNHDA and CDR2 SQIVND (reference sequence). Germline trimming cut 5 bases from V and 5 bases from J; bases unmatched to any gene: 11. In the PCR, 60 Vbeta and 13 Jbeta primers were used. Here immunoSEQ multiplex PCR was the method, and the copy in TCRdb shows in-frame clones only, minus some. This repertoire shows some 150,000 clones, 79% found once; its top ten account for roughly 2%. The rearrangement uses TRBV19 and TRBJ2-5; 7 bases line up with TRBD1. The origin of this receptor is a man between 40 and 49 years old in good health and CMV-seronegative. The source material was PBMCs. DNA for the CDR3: TGTGCCAGTAGTGCACCGACAGGGAGAGGGGAGACCCAGTACTTC. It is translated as CASSAPTGRGETQYF. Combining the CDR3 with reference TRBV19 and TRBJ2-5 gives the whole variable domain DGGITQSPKYLFRKEGQNVTLSCEQNLNHDAMYWYRQDPGQGLRLIYYSQIVNDFQKGDIAEGYSVSREKKESFPLTVTSAQKNPTAFYLCASSAPTGRGETQYFGPGTRLLVL.